The 28 T cell receptor beta chains below all came from one sample that was sequenced in a study of shared clonotypes between healthy human individuals (dated by TCRdb to the early 2020s). Library construction relied on the immunoSEQ multiplex PCR assay. The table was pulled from immuneACCESS by TCRdb, which kept in-frame rearrangements only. Such tables lose some clones; where checked, under half of the loss comes from unresolved V genes, and the rest has no known cause. This sample holds 2,500,000 or so clones; 90% to 95% were observed only once. Clones ranked in the top ten supply more than 0.35% of the sample. Sequencing used naive CD4+ T cells from PBMCs. Read against the paper, the sample's cell subset or site label means: CD45RA+ positively selected. All receptors derive from a man between 18 and 29 years old in good health. Some clones in this sample may be carry-over from other donors' samples.

The chain carries TRBV28 and TRBJ1-5; D unresolved. Germline CDR1 reads MDHEN; CDR2 reads SYDVKM. This CDR3 region has 13 residues. V lost 8 bases, J lost 2 bases, and 10 bases lay in between. Written as DNA, the CDR3 is TGTGCCAGCGGTCGTTCCCGCAATCAGCCCCAGCATTTT. This sequence encodes CASGRSRNQPQHF.

V and J are TRBV2 and TRBJ1-5; D is unclear. Deletions cut 2 bases from V and 5 bases from J, with 10 bases between. In germline, CDR1 is SNHLY, CDR2 FYNNEI. This CDR3 is built from 14 residues. The CDR3: CASSESVRDQPQHF. Written as DNA, the CDR3 is TGTGCCAGCAGTGAATCCGTGCGGGATCAGCCCCAGCATTTT.

The chain recombines TRBV11-2 with TRBJ2-7, with D uncertain. CDR3 length: 13 residues. V was shortened by 2 bases and J by 2 bases, with 7 bases between the two germline ends. The germline CDR1 and CDR2 sequences are SGHAT and FQNNGV. CDR3 DNA: TGTGCCAGCAGCTTAATTTGGACCTACGAGCAGTACTTC. This codes for CASSLIWTYEQYF.

V is TRBV7-2 and J is TRBJ1-2; possibly TRBD1 for D (5 bases). Trimming removed 5 bases at V and 8 bases at J, with 15 bases between. This CDR3 spans 13 amino acids. Germline V gene lookup returns CDR1 SGHTA and CDR2 FQGNSA. The CDR3: CASSPREGMGYTF. CDR3 coding DNA: TGTGCCAGCAGCCCGAGGGAGGGGATGGGCTACACCTTC.

The chain recombines TRBV5-4 with TRBJ2-1; D possibly corresponds to TRBD1 (6 bases). The V and J ends lost 1 base and 4 bases respectively, with 12 bases between them. Per germline, CDR1 SGHNT and CDR2 YYREEE (reference sequence). The CDR3 consists of 15 residues. The CDR3 DNA reads as TGTGCCAGCAGCTTGACAGGGCTAGGGTACAATGAGCAGTTCTTC. Its translation: CASSLTGLGYNEQFF. The whole variable domain, filled in from reference TRBV5-4 and TRBJ2-1, reads ETGVTQSPTHLIKTRGQQVTLRCSSQSGHNTVSWYQQALGQGPQFIFQYYREEENGRGNFPPRFSGLQFPNYSSELNVNALELDDSALYLCASSLTGLGYNEQFFGPGTRLTVL.

As for this clone: Other DNA sequences in this sample translate to the same CDR3. The chain is built from TRBV20-1 and TRBJ1-2; D remains ambiguous. The V gene's germline CDR1 is DFQATT and CDR2 SNEGSKA (reference sequence). CDR3 length: 11 residues. The ends were cut back, 5 bases at V and 1 base at J, with 5 bases in the middle. CDR3 loop: CSAAINYGYTF. The CDR3 DNA is TGCAGTGCTGCAATTAACTATGGCTACACCTTC.

The chain couples TRBV28 to TRBJ2-7; a possible D gene is TRBD1 (6 bases). Germline CDR1 MDHEN, CDR2 SYDVKM. Trimming removed 11 bases from V and 5 bases from J, with 16 bases in between. The CDR3 spans 12 residues. CDR3 region: CASRDNANEQYF. CDR3 nucleotide sequence: TGTGCCTCACGGGACAACGCCAACGAGCAGTACTTC.

The V and J genes are TRBV30 and TRBJ2-3, with D uncertain. The CDR3 sequence is 12 residues long. With 1 base removed from V and 7 bases from J, the gap between germline ends came to 9 bases. Looked up from germline, CDR1 is GTSNPN and CDR2 is SVGIG (reference sequence). The CDR3 spells CAWSGYSYTQYF. The CDR3 nucleotides are TGTGCCTGGAGTGGATATTCGTATACGCAGTATTTT.

The rearrangement joins TRBV6-6 to TRBJ2-5, with D possibly being TRBD1 or TRBD2 (6 bases each). Germline values: CDR1 MNHNY, CDR2 SVGAGI (reference sequence). V lost 6 bases and J 5 bases, leaving 16 bases between the germline ends. This CDR3 contains 14 residues. Written as DNA, the CDR3 is TGTGCCAGCAGAAACGAGGGGGGCAGGGAGACCCAGTACTTC. Translation: CASRNEGGRETQYF.

This rearrangement joins TRBV2 to TRBJ2-1, with D perhaps matching TRBD2 (5 bases). Trimming removed 6 bases from V and 12 bases from J, with 15 bases in between. CDR3 length: 12 residues. Per germline, CDR1 SNHLY and CDR2 FYNNEI. The CDR3 here is CASSDRAARQFF. CDR3 DNA sequence: TGTGCCAGCAGCGATAGAGCGGCACGGCAGTTCTTC.

The V and J genes are TRBV9 and TRBJ2-2, with a possible D match to TRBD2 (6 bases). Germline lookup yields CDR1 SGDLS and CDR2 YYNGEE. The V and J ends lost 0 bases and 1 base respectively, with 10 bases between them. CDR3 size: 16 residues. CDR3 nucleotides: TGTGCCAGCAGCGTAGTTAGCGGAGTGAACACCGGGGAGCTGTTTTTT. Encoded protein: CASSVVSGVNTGELFF.

This clone was observed a single time. At the DNA level, this CDR3 is encoded by other sequences in the same sample as well. The chain uses TRBV7-9 and TRBJ1-1; D gene uncertain. The CDR3 totals 13 residues. V lost 1 base, J lost 5 bases, and 8 bases lay in between. The germline gives CDR1 SEHNR, CDR2 FQNEAQ (reference sequence). The CDR3 bases are TGTGCCAGCAGCTTAGAGGAGGGTACTGAAGCTTTCTTT. Translated: CASSLEEGTEAFF.

This clone has a single count. Other nucleotide sequences in the sample specify the same CDR3. The chain couples TRBV5-1 to TRBJ2-2; the D is unclear. Trimming pared 0 bases from V and 2 bases from J, leaving 5 bases between. The CDR3 is 14 residues long. Germline CDR1 reads SGHRS; CDR2 reads YFSETQ. The CDR3: CASSLGGNTGELFF. For the CDR3, the DNA is TGCGCCAGCAGCTTGGGGGGTAACACCGGGGAGCTGTTTTTT.

This sequence joins TRBV18 and TRBJ2-3, with TRBD1 as a possible D gene (6 bases). CDR1 KGHSH and CDR2 LQKENI come from the germline V gene. V was trimmed by 5 bases and J by 1 base, leaving 13 bases between them. This CDR3 spans 15 amino acids. CDR3 amino acids: CASSAGQLGTDTQYF. CDR3 coding DNA: TGTGCCAGCTCAGCCGGACAGCTTGGCACAGATACGCAGTATTTT.

The chain links TRBV29-1 to TRBJ1-5; D might be TRBD1 (6 bases). CDR1 SQVTM and CDR2 ANQGSEA come from the germline V gene. With 5 bases removed from V and 0 bases from J, the gap between germline ends came to 17 bases. The CDR3 is made up of 16 amino acids. The CDR3 loop reads CSVQIGTTDSNQPQHF. The CDR3 DNA sequence: TGCAGCGTTCAAATCGGGACAACTGATAGCAATCAGCCCCAGCATTTT.

The chain recombines TRBV28 with TRBJ2-7; a weak D match, TRBD2 (6 bases). V was clipped by 7 bases and J by 2 bases, with 15 bases between them. This CDR3 contains 14 residues. Germline assignment: CDR1 MDHEN and CDR2 SYDVKM. CDR3: CASTRSRETYEQYF. The CDR3 DNA is TGTGCCAGCACCAGGAGCCGGGAGACCTACGAGCAGTACTTC.

The V and J genes are TRBV7-2 and TRBJ1-3; 7 bases are shared with TRBD1. The CDR3 has 15 amino acids. CDR1 is SGHTA and CDR2 is FQGNSA in the germline V gene. Trimming took 5 bases from V and 4 from J; bases not matched to a gene: 8. In DNA form, the CDR3 reads TGTGCCAGCAGCGACGTCGGGACAGTAGGAAACACCATATATTTT. Translation: CASSDVGTVGNTIYF.

As for this clone: The same CDR3 arises from other DNA sequences in this sample as well. The chain uses TRBV5-1 and TRBJ2-7, with 8 bases identical to TRBD1. With 5 bases clipped from V and 4 bases from J, the junction kept 11 bases outside the gene matches. The germline V gene encodes CDR1 SGHRS and CDR2 YFSETQ. The CDR3 runs 15 residues. This CDR3 reads CASSSPGQATYEQYF. In DNA, the CDR3 is TGCGCCAGCAGTTCACCGGGACAGGCTACTTACGAGCAGTACTTC.

The genes are TRBV2 and TRBJ2-7; 9 nucleotides agree with TRBD1. Per the germline V gene, CDR1 is SNHLY and CDR2 is FYNNEI. CDR3 length: 13 residues. V was clipped by 3 bases and J by 7 bases; unmatched bases: 4. CDR3 region: CASSDEQGAEQYF. The CDR3 coding sequence is TGTGCCAGCAGTGATGAACAGGGGGCAGAGCAGTACTTC.

The chain is built from TRBV7-6 and TRBJ1-6; D is undetermined. Trimming stripped 0 bases from V and 7 bases from J, with 10 bases between. The CDR3 is 15 residues long. Germline V gene data show CDR1 as SGHVS and CDR2 as FNYEAQ. The CDR3 sequence is CASSLARSPNSPLHF. In DNA form, the CDR3 reads TGTGCCAGCAGCTTAGCGCGGAGCCCCAATTCACCCCTCCACTTT.

The chain has TRBV28 and TRBJ1-2, with a weak D call TRBD1 (5 bases). Deletions cut 6 bases from V and 9 bases from J, with 8 bases between. The CDR3 runs to 10 residues. Germline values: CDR1 MDHEN, CDR2 SYDVKM. CDR3 sequence (DNA): TGTGCCAGCAGCGGGGGTAGCTACACCTTC. Encoded protein: CASSGGSYTF.

J is TRBJ2-5 and V is TRBV7-7, with unresolved D. This CDR3 is 14 amino acids long. Germline CDR1 is SSHAT and CDR2 is FNYEAQ (reference sequence). The ends were cut back, 5 bases at V and 2 bases at J, with 12 bases in the middle. DNA for the CDR3: TGTGCCAGCAGCCCCACGGGCAGACAAGAGACCCAGTACTTC. It translates to CASSPTGRQETQYF.

The chain carries TRBV2 and TRBJ2-1; D unclear. Germline V gene lookup returns CDR1 SNHLY and CDR2 FYNNEI. V was clipped by 8 bases and J by 3 bases, with 5 bases between them. This CDR3 is built from 11 residues. The CDR3 loop reads CASVYYNEQFF. Here the CDR3 DNA reads TGTGCCAGCGTCTACTACAATGAGCAGTTCTTC.

The chain couples TRBV4-1 to TRBJ2-2; D is ambiguous. V dropped 5 bases and J dropped 5 bases, with 21 bases sitting between them. Looked up from germline, CDR1 is MGHRA and CDR2 is YSYEKL. This CDR3 region has 17 residues. The CDR3 reads CASSSTTNLGWTGELFF. As DNA, the CDR3 is TGCGCCAGCAGCTCAACGACCAACCTAGGATGGACCGGGGAGCTGTTTTTT.

The genes are TRBV19 and TRBJ2-1, with D possibly TRBD1 on 6 matching bases. Trimming pared 3 bases from V and 5 bases from J, leaving 17 bases between. This CDR3 contains 16 residues. Germline V lookup: CDR1 LNHDA, CDR2 SQIVND (reference sequence). The DNA for the CDR3 is TGTGCCAGTAGTATTACCGGACAGCCTGGACACAATGAGCAGTTCTTC. Its translation: CASSITGQPGHNEQFF.

This clone was observed once. The chain employs TRBV10-3 and TRBJ2-7, with 8 bases matching TRBD1. V was clipped by 7 bases and J by 6 bases; unmatched bases: 11. The CDR3 covers 14 residues. CDR1 is ENHRY, CDR2 SYGVKD, per germline. DNA of the CDR3: TGTGCCATCAAACCGGACAGGGAGATGGGCGAGCAGTACTTC. It encodes CAIKPDREMGEQYF.

This chain joins TRBV5-1 and TRBJ2-5; 10 positions agree with TRBD1. The V gene end was trimmed by 5 bases and the J gene end by 3 bases; junction bases not matched to a gene: 7. This CDR3 is 15 amino acids long. Germline-derived CDR1 and CDR2 are SGHRS and YFSETQ. Written as DNA, the CDR3 is TGCGCCAGCAGGGTTTCCGGGACAGGGGAAGAGACCCAGTACTTC. This encodes CASRVSGTGEETQYF.

The chain recombines TRBV18 with TRBJ1-1; 7 bases are shared with TRBD1. J was trimmed by 3 bases and V by 2 bases; bases with no gene match: 6. Germline-derived CDR1 and CDR2 are KGHSH and LQKENI. This CDR3 is built from 15 residues. The CDR3 DNA reads TGTGCCAGCTCACCAATCGAGACAGGGTACACTGAAGCTTTCTTT. It codes for CASSPIETGYTEAFF.